This TCR beta chain appears in the sequencing data of a study of blood T cell repertoires in COVID-19. At the level of the study: The study drew acute and convalescent COVID-19 samples from the United States, Italy and Spain.

Per the authors' pipeline: Quantification of nucleated cells was approximated via reference gene primer amplification. Data came from immunoSEQ multiplex PCR; TCRdb stores just in-frame clones and leaves some out. V and J calls and clone size follow that table, whereas D and trimming were derived from the DNA. This table has about 110,000 clones, about three quarters appearing once. Material for sequencing was peripheral blood. The sequence derives from an elderly man with COVID-19, enrolled during active disease.

The CDR3, as DNA: TGTGCCAGCAGTTTGTGGGGACAGGGCCTTTTGGAGCAGTACTTC. This encodes CASSLWGQGLLEQYF. The V gene is TRBV28, the J gene TRBJ2-7; 9 positions match TRBD1. Trimming at V came to 3 bases and at J to 7 bases, leaving 10 bases not matched to a gene. Germline values: CDR1 MDHEN, CDR2 SYDVKM. CDR3 length: 15 residues.